Shown below are 2 T cell receptor beta chains from a single sample sequenced in a study of blood T cell repertoires in COVID-19. Using immunoSEQ multiplex PCR, the repertoire was profiled, and TCRdb retains in-frame clones only, with some absent. The table includes about 250,000 clones, around 89% detected once. The specimen sequenced was peripheral blood. Source of these receptors: a woman in her 30s with COVID-19, enrolled during active disease.

This clone was detected a few times. This chain joins TRBV29-1 and TRBJ1-5; D ambiguous. Germline CDR1 SQVTM, CDR2 ANQGSEA. V lost 4 bases and J 0 bases, leaving 7 bases between the germline ends. The CDR3 length is 13 residues. Here the CDR3 reads CSVAADSNQPQHF. The CDR3 DNA follows: TGCAGCGTTGCGGCGGATAGCAATCAGCCCCAGCATTTT. Variable domain in full (rest from reference TRBV29-1 and TRBJ1-5): SAVISQKPSRDICQRGTSLTIQCQVDSQVTMMFWYRQQPGQSLTLIATANQGSEATYESGFVIDKFPISRPNLTFSTLTVSNMSPEDSSIYLCSVAADSNQPQHFGDGTRLSIL.

This chain uses TRBV7-2 with TRBJ2-7, with a possible D match to TRBD2 (6 bases). Germline V gene data show CDR1 as SGHTA and CDR2 as FQGNSA. The CDR3 length is 16 residues. V lost 1 base and J 1 base, leaving 14 bases between the germline ends. The CDR3 DNA reads as TGTGCCAGCAGCTTAGGCGGGGCCCACAGTTCCTACGAGCAGTACTTC. It is translated as CASSLGGAHSSYEQYF.